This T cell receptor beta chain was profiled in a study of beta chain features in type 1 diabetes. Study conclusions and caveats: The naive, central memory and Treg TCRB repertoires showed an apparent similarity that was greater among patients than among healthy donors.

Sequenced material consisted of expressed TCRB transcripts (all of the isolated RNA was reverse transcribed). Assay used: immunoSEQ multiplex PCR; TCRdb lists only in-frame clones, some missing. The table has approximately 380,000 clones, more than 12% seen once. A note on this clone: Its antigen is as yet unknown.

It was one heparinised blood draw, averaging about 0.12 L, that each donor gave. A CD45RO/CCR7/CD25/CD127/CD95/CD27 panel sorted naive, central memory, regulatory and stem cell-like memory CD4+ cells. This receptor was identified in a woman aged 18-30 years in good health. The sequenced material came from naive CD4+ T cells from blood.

The CDR3 loop is CASSQTLQINYGYTF. CDR3 DNA: TGTGCCAGCAGCCAAACCTTACAAATAAACTATGGCTACACCTTC. V gene TRBV14 combines with J gene TRBJ1-2, with D unclear. V was pared by 2 bases and J by 2 bases, with 12 bases between. The CDR3 has 15 residues. Germline CDR1 SGHDN, CDR2 FVKESK.